This TCR beta chain was captured by sequencing in a study of technical replicates of blood from several donors. CDR1 MNHNS and CDR2 SASEGT come from the germline V gene. The CDR3 runs to 15 residues. Germline trimming cut 7 bases from V and 8 bases from J; bases unmatched to any gene: 8. This clone was picked up one time. The method was immunoSEQ multiplex PCR; TCRdb's version includes in-frame clones alone and lacks a portion of them. The data show 45,000 to 60,000 clones, around 96% seen once. The rearrangement joins TRBV6-1 to TRBJ2-1; 13 positions agree with TRBD2. The receptor comes from a human donor in good health. Some clones in this sample may be carry-over from other donors' samples. The sequenced sample was PBMCs. CDR3 amino acids: CASTGTSGIADEQFF. CDR3 coding DNA: TGTGCCAGCACCGGGACTAGCGGGATCGCGGATGAGCAGTTCTTC.